A selection of T cell receptor beta chains follows, all from one sample in a study of PD-1 blockade in mismatch repair-deficient tumors. TCRdb keeps only in-frame clones here, not all; method: immunoSEQ multiplex PCR. This table holds around 62,000 clones, around 80% found once. Sequencing was performed on peripheral blood, taken 2 weeks after starting pembrolizumab. The receptors originated from an adult with mismatch repair-deficient cancer. The CDR3 runs from the conserved cysteine through the conserved F or W. D genes are given only for firm matches. Only some rows state a clone size, as once, few, many or a class for expanded clones.

cdr3_nt,cdr3_aa,clone_size,j_call,d_call,v_call,cdr3_length
TGTGCCAGCAGTTTATTAGGGGGGAATGGCTACACCTTC,CASSLLGGNGYTF,NA,TRBJ1-2,NA,TRBV28,13
TGTGCCAGCAGCTTAGCAAGTAACGAGCAGTACTTC,CASSLASNEQYF,NA,TRBJ2-7,NA,TRBV7-2,12
TGTGCCTGGAGAGACAGAAACCACTATGGCTACACCTTC,CAWRDRNHYGYTF,NA,TRBJ1-2,NA,TRBV30,13
TGTGCCAGCAGTCCCACAGCTCATGGCTACACCTTC,CASSPTAHGYTF,NA,TRBJ1-2,NA,TRBV28,12
TGCGCCAGCAGTCAATCCCGACGGACGTTCTACAATGAGCAGTTCTTC,CASSQSRRTFYNEQFF,once,TRBJ2-1,NA,TRBV23-1,16
TGCGCCAGCAGGTCAGGTGTCCAAGAGACCCAGTACTTC,CASRSGVQETQYF,NA,TRBJ2-5,NA,TRBV5-1,13
TGTGCCAGCTTCCTTAGCGGGAGGTACAATGAGCAGTTCTTC,CASFLSGRYNEQFF,NA,TRBJ2-1,TRBD2,TRBV18,14
TGCGCCAGCAGCTTTTCGACCGAAGGAAACACCATATATTTT,CASSFSTEGNTIYF,NA,TRBJ1-3,NA,TRBV5-1,14
TGTGCCTGGAGTCCTCGACAGAACATAAACACTGAAGCTTTCTTT,CAWSPRQNINTEAFF,NA,TRBJ1-1,NA,TRBV30,15
TGCGCCAGCAGCTTGGATCCGGGCGAGCAGTACTTC,CASSLDPGEQYF,few,TRBJ2-7,NA,TRBV5-1,12
TGTGCCAGCAGCTTAGATGCGGGAGGGCCCCTCGAGCAGTACTTC,CASSLDAGGPLEQYF,NA,TRBJ2-7,TRBD2,TRBV7-2,15
TGTGCCAGCAGGTTGAACACTGAAGCTTTCTTT,CASRLNTEAFF,NA,TRBJ1-1,NA,TRBV6-5,11
TGTGCCAGTAGAACCGCCGCCAAAAACTATGGCTACACCTTC,CASRTAAKNYGYTF,NA,TRBJ1-2,NA,TRBV19,14
TGTGCCAGCAGCGTGGGACAACCGGGGACTAGACGCCAAGAGACCCAGTACTTC,CASSVGQPGTRRQETQYF,NA,TRBJ2-5,TRBD2,TRBV9,18
TGTGCCAGCAGTTTCTCTCGGGAGCAGTACTTC,CASSFSREQYF,few,TRBJ2-7,NA,TRBV6-6,11
TGTGCCAGTAGACTAGCGGGATCAAGTAGCACAGATACGCAGTATTTT,CASRLAGSSSTDTQYF,NA,TRBJ2-3,TRBD2,TRBV19,16
TGTGCCAGCAGTCCGGGACTAGCGGCAGAGCAGTTCTTC,CASSPGLAAEQFF,NA,TRBJ2-1,TRBD2,TRBV6-5,13
TGTGCCAGCAGGGGTCCGAACACCGGGGAGCTGTTTTTT,CASRGPNTGELFF,NA,TRBJ2-2,NA,TRBV6-5,13
TGTGCCAGCAGCCAAGAAGGAAGTGCGGGAGAGGAGCAGTTCTTC,CASSQEGSAGEEQFF,NA,TRBJ2-1,TRBD2,TRBV4-2,15
TGTGCCAGCAGGGGGACTGTGAACACTGAAGCTTTCTTT,CASRGTVNTEAFF,NA,TRBJ1-1,NA,TRBV27,13
TGTGCCAGTAGTATCCCCGGGCAAGTTGAAAAACTGTTTTTT,CASSIPGQVEKLFF,NA,TRBJ1-4,NA,TRBV19,14
TGTGCCAGCAGTGAAGAATTCGGGGTTGGCTACACCTTC,CASSEEFGVGYTF,NA,TRBJ1-2,NA,TRBV2,13
TGTGCCAGCTCACCGGGACTTCTCGTCCACGAGCAGTACTTC,CASSPGLLVHEQYF,NA,TRBJ2-7,NA,TRBV18,14
TGTGCCAGTAGTTCGCCAAGGGAGGGAACGGCTGGAAACACCATATATTTT,CASSSPREGTAGNTIYF,NA,TRBJ1-3,NA,TRBV19,17
TGTGCCAGCAGCCCCGGACTAGTACTCTACGAGCAGTACTTC,CASSPGLVLYEQYF,NA,TRBJ2-7,TRBD2,TRBV7-9,14
TGTGCCAGCAGCACTGGGACCCATGAGCAGTTCTTC,CASSTGTHEQFF,once,TRBJ2-1,NA,TRBV7-2,12
TGCGCCAGCAGTCAATCCGGCGGGAGAGGCCCAGATACGCAGTATTTT,CASSQSGGRGPDTQYF,NA,TRBJ2-3,TRBD2,TRBV23-1,16